The 4 T cell receptor beta chains reported below all come from one sample, sequenced in a study of blood T cells in healthy people across ages. It was with a sample-barcoded 5' primer and a J-beta primer mix that a second PCR of about 7 to 12 cycles was run. MiXCR, applied by TCRdb to the 5' RACE reads, yields one record per CDR3 protein. Among about 1.4 million distinct CDR3 sequences, almost 60% were seen once, and the ten largest hold 6.5% to 8.5%. Sequenced: blood. The receptors were sampled from a man younger than 30 in good health.

The V and J genes are TRBV27 and TRBJ1-5; D call uncertain. Germline V gene lookup returns CDR1 MNHEY and CDR2 SMNVEV (reference sequence). Trimming removed 3 bases from V and 9 bases from J, with 12 bases in between. The CDR3 has 13 amino acids. The CDR3 loop is CASSLQAGGPQHF. The DNA for the CDR3 is TGTGCCAGCAGTTTGCAGGCCGGTGGGCCCCAGCATTTT.

This clonotype has a handful of counts. The J gene is TRBJ2-5, the V gene TRBV20-1; 7 bases are shared with TRBD2. This CDR3 has 14 residues. The germline V gene encodes CDR1 DFQATT and CDR2 SNEGSKA (reference sequence). The chain's CDR3 is CRLMPQRGKETQYF. DNA of the CDR3: TGCAGATTGATGCCTCAGCGGGGTAAAGAGACCCAGTACTTC.

The rearrangement links TRBV12-3 or TRBV12-4 to TRBJ2-2, with 8 bases lining up with TRBD2. This CDR3 is built from 16 residues. J was trimmed by 7 bases and V by 3 bases; bases with no gene match: 10. This chain's CDR3 is CASSFHPGLEGGELFF. The CDR3 nucleotides are TGTGCCAGCAGTTTCCACCCGGGACTAGAGGGCGGGGAGCTGTTTTTT.

A few counts support this clonotype. CDR3 in DNA: TGTGCCAGCAGTGGCGGGGGTAGACTAGCCAAAAACATTCAGTACTTC. It codes for CASSGGGRLAKNIQYF. This chain connects TRBV12-3 or TRBV12-4 to TRBJ2-4, with TRBD2 matching over 7 bases. Trimming at V came to 5 bases and at J to 0 bases, leaving 7 bases not matched to a gene. CDR3 length equals 16 residues.